The 12 T cell receptor beta chains below come from one sample, sequenced in a study of Graves' ophthalmopathy and Graves' hyperthyroidism (dated by TCRdb to the late 2010s). The sample was run on an Illumina HiSeq 2000. For repertoire sequencing, TCR beta CDR3 regions were amplified from RNA transcripts. A first-round RT-PCR used HTBI primers with the Qiagen OneStep RT-PCR kit, followed by a second-round multiplex PCR, size selection and purification. Using fastp at Q25 and MiXCR, TCRdb reprocessed the public reads and kept productive beta chains. Every entry covers one CDR3 protein and lists the most common genes and DNA from its rows. This sample gives some 410,000 distinct CDR3 sequences in total; roughly 20% of them show up just once. The ten largest account for approximately 3.2% of the sample. Specimen: peripheral blood. The source is a woman younger than 30 with stable Graves' hyperthyroidism. Donor details come from another sample of the same person, matched by shared clones.

In this sample, this clonotype turned up many times. V usage is TRBV6-5 and J usage is TRBJ1-3, with 10 bases that match TRBD1. Trimming took 4 bases from V and 8 from J; bases not matched to a gene: 5. From germline, CDR1 is MNHEY and CDR2 SVGAGI. The CDR3 is made up of 14 amino acids. The CDR3 region has the DNA TGTGCCAGCAGTTTGGGACAGGGGTTATACACCATATATTTT. The encoded protein is CASSLGQGLYTIYF.

This clonotype appeared a few times. CDR3: CASSLLAGGPESYEQYF. In nucleotides, the CDR3 is TGTGCCAGCAGCTTACTTGCGGGAGGGCCCGAGTCCTACGAGCAGTACTTC. V is TRBV7-9 and J is TRBJ2-7, with 9 bases lining up with TRBD2. The CDR3 runs 17 residues. Germline V gene lookup returns CDR1 SEHNR and CDR2 FQNEAQ (reference sequence). J lost 1 base, V lost 2 bases, and 9 bases had no gene match.

This chain uses TRBV12-3 or TRBV12-4 with TRBJ1-2, with 7 bases aligning to TRBD1. Trimming cost V 6 bases and J 0 bases; bases outside gene matches: 4. CDR3 length: 14 amino acids. The CDR3 DNA is TGTGCCAGCAGACGGGGACAGACTAACTATGGCTACACCTTC. This gives the protein CASRRGQTNYGYTF.

This clonotype was seen repeatedly, ten times or more. CDR3 coding DNA: TGCAGTGCTCCACCCCCCAGGGGAGGAAATTCACCCCTCCACTTT. As protein: CSAPPPRGGNSPLHF. The chain is built from TRBV20-1 and TRBJ1-6; D perhaps matches TRBD1 (6 bases). The CDR3 spans 15 residues. V was trimmed by 5 bases and J by 7 bases, leaving 18 bases between them. CDR1 and CDR2 (germline): DFQATT, SNEGSKA (reference sequence).

This clonotype was seen many times. The chain recombines TRBV28 with TRBJ1-1, with no clear D. Per germline, CDR1 MDHEN and CDR2 SYDVKM. CDR3 size: 16 residues. Trimming stripped 5 bases from V and 3 bases from J, with 19 bases between. The CDR3 protein is CASSLSALGRDTEAFF. The DNA for the CDR3 is TGTGCCAGCAGTCTCAGTGCACTCGGACGGGACACTGAAGCTTTCTTT.

The sample holds a few counts of this clonotype. The chain couples TRBV4-1 to TRBJ1-1; D ambiguous. The CDR3 sequence is 16 residues long. V was shortened by 5 bases and J by 6 bases, with 22 bases between the two germline ends. Per the germline V gene, CDR1 is MGHRA and CDR2 is YSYEKL. The CDR3 loop is CASSWGYLVKKAEAFF. DNA for the CDR3: TGCGCCAGCAGCTGGGGATACCTAGTGAAGAAGGCTGAAGCTTTCTTT.

This clonotype was seen repeatedly, ten times or more. The gene calls are TRBV13 and TRBJ1-3; D possibly corresponds to TRBD1 (6 bases). V was pared by 0 bases and J by 4 bases, with 16 bases between. The CDR3 contains 17 residues. Germline V lookup: CDR1 PRHDT, CDR2 FYEKMQ (reference sequence). The CDR3 region has the DNA TGTGCCAGCAGCTTAGGTCGGGGGCCTCGAGACGGAAACACCATATATTTT. Protein product: CASSLGRGPRDGNTIYF.

Of note for this clonotype: The junction differs from germline at one of its ends, possibly a read error. The chain combines TRBV11-2 with TRBJ2-5; TRBD2 matches 7 bases. From germline, CDR1 is SGHAT and CDR2 FQNNGV. The CDR3 has 13 residues. CDR3 in DNA: TGTGCCAGCAGCTTAGTACTGCGGGAGACCCTGTACTTC. It yields the protein CASSLVLRETLYF.

This clonotype has at least ten counts. The V gene is TRBV6-2 or TRBV6-3, the J gene TRBJ2-7; D uncertain. Germline V gene lookup returns CDR1 MNHEY and CDR2 SVGEGT. The CDR3 extends over 15 amino acids. Trimming removed 5 bases at V and 0 bases at J, with 14 bases between. The CDR3 nucleotides are TGTGCCAGCAGTGCCATTGGATCCTCCTCCTACGAGCAGTACTTC. Protein sequence: CASSAIGSSSYEQYF.

This clonotype was seen more than once but under ten times. The chain has TRBV5-1 and TRBJ2-2, with 7 bases matching TRBD1. Germline V gene data show CDR1 as SGHRS and CDR2 as YFSETQ. The V segment lost 2 bases and the J segment 0 bases; nucleotides outside the gene matches: 1. The CDR3 runs to 15 residues. CDR3 DNA sequence: TGCGCCAGCAGCTTAGGGGGCTCGAACACCGGGGAGCTGTTTTTT. Protein sequence: CASSLGGSNTGELFF.

This sequence joins TRBV6-5 and TRBJ1-6; 7 bases match TRBD1. Germline V CDR1 and CDR2: MNHEY, SVGAGI. The CDR3 consists of 15 residues. V shed 0 bases, J shed 8 bases, and the junction held 4 bases outside the gene matches. The chain's CDR3 is CASSYSRGADSPLHF. In DNA, the CDR3 is TGTGCCAGCAGTTACTCCAGGGGGGCCGATTCACCCCTCCACTTT.

This clonotype was seen many times. The chain links TRBV11-2 to TRBJ2-7; no reliable D call. The CDR3 is 14 residues long. Germline lookup yields CDR1 SGHAT and CDR2 FQNNGV. V was shortened by 0 bases and J by 6 bases, with 12 bases between the two germline ends. In DNA, the CDR3 is TGTGCCAGCAGCTTAGAGCGAATTTCAGGCGAGCAGTACTTC. Protein product: CASSLERISGEQYF.